The text below deals with one TCR beta chain. Its antigen is unknown. The length of the CDR3 is 17 residues. Germline V lookup: CDR1 SGHNT, CDR2 YENEEA. V was shortened by 2 bases and J by 5 bases, with 21 bases between the two germline ends. These data belong to a study of T cell repertoires in cytomegalovirus infection. General study findings and limits: The ex vivo response showed dominance by HLA-C-restricted CMV-specific TCR beta clonotypes.

In TCRdb, the reads were re-called with MiXCR into one record per CDR3 protein. This table has around 740,000 distinct CDR3 sequences, less than 40% appearing once. The origin of this receptor is a human donor in good health (CMV status not recorded). Some clones in this sample may be carry-over from other donors' samples. Source material: PBMCs. The rearrangement links TRBV11-3 to TRBJ2-5; perhaps TRBD2 as D (6 bases). For the CDR3, the DNA is TGTGCCAGCAGCTTAAAACTAGCCACGGAGAAGAGGGAGACCCAGTACTTC. This sequence encodes CASSLKLATEKRETQYF.